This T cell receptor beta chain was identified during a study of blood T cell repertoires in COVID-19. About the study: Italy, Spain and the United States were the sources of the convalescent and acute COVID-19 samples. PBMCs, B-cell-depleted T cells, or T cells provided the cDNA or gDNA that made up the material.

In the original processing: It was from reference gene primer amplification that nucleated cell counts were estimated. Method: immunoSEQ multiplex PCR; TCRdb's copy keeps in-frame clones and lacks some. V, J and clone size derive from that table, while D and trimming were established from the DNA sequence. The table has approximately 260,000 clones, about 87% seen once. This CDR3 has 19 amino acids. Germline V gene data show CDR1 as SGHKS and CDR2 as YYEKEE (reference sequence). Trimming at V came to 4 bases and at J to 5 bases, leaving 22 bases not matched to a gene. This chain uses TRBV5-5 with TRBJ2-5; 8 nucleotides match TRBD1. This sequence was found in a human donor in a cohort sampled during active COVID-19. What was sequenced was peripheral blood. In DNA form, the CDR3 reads TGTGCCAGCAGCAAAGAACAGGGGGGCTGGACAGCAGGGCGGGAGACCCAGTACTTC. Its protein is CASSKEQGGWTAGRETQYF. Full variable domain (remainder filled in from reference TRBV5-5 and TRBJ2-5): DAGVTQSPTHLIKTRGQQVTLRCSPISGHKSVSWYQQVLGQGPQFIFQYYEKEERGRGNFPDRFSARQFPNYSSELNVNALLLGDSALYLCASSKEQGGWTAGRETQYFGPGTRLLVL.